This T cell receptor beta chain is from a study of T cell repertoires in cytomegalovirus infection (dated by TCRdb to about 2019). About the full investigation: Donor HLA type was relevant to the analysis, as public TCR beta signatures indicated carriage of CMV infection together with the matching HLA type. Paper-wide results and their limitations: Cumulative frequency of public TCR beta family members discriminated carriers of CMV infection plus the relevant HLA type in this cohort and an independent 352-donor cohort. The ex vivo response was dominated by HLA-C-restricted CMV-specific TCR beta clonotypes, and the single most frequent clonotype in two of eight donors was supplied by these HLA-C-restricted clonotypes.

This clonotype showed up just a few times. Which antigen it targets is not known. Base quality data are lacking; no much larger clone is found one base away. TCRdb names Illumina HiSeq 1500 as the instrument used. In-frame beta chains were kept once TCRdb had trimmed the public reads at Q25 with fastp and called clones with MiXCR. Rows with a matching CDR3 protein are joined into one entry that keeps the most common DNA and genes. The sample records about 68,000 distinct CDR3 sequences, roughly 20% of which are singletons. In total, the top ten clones hold roughly 79% of the sample. Reading the germline V gene (reference sequence) gives CDR1 LNHDA and CDR2 SQIVND. Its CDR3 holds 16 amino acids, cysteine through phenylalanine. CDR3 DNA only is kept here, 48 bases in frame from base 1. Germline trimming: 4 bases from V, 0 bases from J; junction bases outside gene matches: 5.

The sequence links TRBV19 to TRBJ1-4, with 7 junctional bases fitting TRBD1. The clonotype comes from a human donor in good health (CMV status not recorded). Some clones in this sample may be carry-over from other donors' samples. The specimen sequenced was PBMCs, sequenced either directly or after in vitro stimulation (not recorded which). The nucleotide sequence reads as follows: TGTGCCAGTAGTAGGGGGACAGATCCAACTAATGAAAAACTGTTTTTT. Its translation reads: CASSRGTDPTNEKLFF.